These 20 T cell receptor beta chains came from one sample sequenced in a study of identical twins listed by TCRdb under 2016. Libraries were made using 5' RACE. Sequencing used an Illumina HiSeq 2000. TCRdb passed the public sequencing reads through fastp at Q25 and MiXCR, retaining productive beta sequences. Every CDR3 protein is listed once, alongside the most common genes and DNA of its rows. The sample contains 500,000 to 600,000 distinct CDR3 sequences, 22% of them found a single time. The biggest ten clones account for around 0.91% of the sample. The same specimen was also included in a second study, on T cells expressing NK-cell markers.

Sequences were obtained from CD4+ T cells sorted from blood. The receptor source for this set is a woman under 30 in good health.

The V call is TRBV29-1, the J call TRBJ1-1; 7 positions match TRBD1. The CDR3 contains 12 residues. Looked up from germline, CDR1 is SQVTM and CDR2 is ANQGSEA. The V segment lost 6 bases and the J segment 7 bases; nucleotides outside the gene matches: 8. CDR3 region: CSVTRAGGEAFF. The CDR3, as DNA: TGCAGCGTCACCAGGGCAGGGGGTGAAGCTTTCTTT.

The rearrangement joins TRBV27 to TRBJ2-3; a possible D gene is TRBD2 (6 bases). V lost 3 bases, J lost 4 bases, and 17 bases lay in between. The CDR3 totals 16 residues. The germline V gene encodes CDR1 MNHEY and CDR2 SMNVEV (reference sequence). The CDR3: CASSFGWSGVADTQYF. The CDR3 DNA reads TGTGCCAGCAGTTTCGGATGGTCGGGAGTTGCAGATACGCAGTATTTT.

This sequence joins TRBV20-1 and TRBJ2-5; D gene unclear. Trimming took off 6 bases at V and 2 bases at J, with 10 bases between the two ends. Germline CDR1 reads DFQATT; CDR2 reads SNEGSKA (reference sequence). The CDR3 spans 12 residues. CDR3 loop: CSARLNQETQYF. In DNA form, the CDR3 reads TGCAGTGCCAGACTGAATCAAGAGACCCAGTACTTC.

The genes are TRBV7-2 and TRBJ2-1, with D hard to call. The V gene's germline CDR1 is SGHTA and CDR2 FQGNSA. Trimming removed 5 bases from V and 0 bases from J, with 8 bases in between. CDR3 size: 14 residues. The CDR3 spells CASSGVLSYNEQFF. CDR3 DNA sequence: TGTGCCAGCAGCGGGGTCCTCTCCTACAATGAGCAGTTCTTC.

The CDR3 nucleotides read TGTGCCAGCAGTTTCCTTCGACAGGCGGAAACTTTCTTT. It translates to CASSFLRQAETFF. The chain uses TRBV28 and TRBJ1-1; perhaps TRBD1 as D (6 bases). V was cut by 3 bases and J by 12 bases, with 17 bases left in between. Germline V lookup: CDR1 MDHEN, CDR2 SYDVKM. This CDR3 is built from 13 residues.

J is TRBJ1-5 and V is TRBV7-2, with TRBD1 matching 7 bases. This CDR3 region has 14 residues. The V gene's germline CDR1 is SGHTA and CDR2 FQGNSA. Unmatched junction bases numbered 5, after V lost 5 bases and J lost 4 bases. CDR3 sequence: CASSDRTGNQPQHF. The DNA of the CDR3 is TGTGCCAGCAGCGACCGGACAGGAAATCAGCCCCAGCATTTT. The whole variable domain, remainder taken from reference TRBV7-2 and TRBJ1-5, is GAGVSQSPSNKVTEKGKDVELRCDPISGHTALYWYRQSLGQGLEFLIYFQGNSAPDKSGLPSDRFSAERTGGSVSTLTIQRTQQEDSAVYLCASSDRTGNQPQHFGDGTRLSIL.

The chain employs TRBV9 and TRBJ2-7; tentative D call: TRBD2 (5 bases). Trimming cost V 3 bases and J 2 bases, with 12 bases left between them. The V gene's germline CDR1 is SGDLS and CDR2 YYNGEE. CDR3 length: 14 residues. CDR3 DNA sequence: TGTGCCAGCAGCGCGCAGGCCGGGACCTACGAGCAGTACTTC. Protein product: CASSAQAGTYEQYF.

This clonotype was seen many times. The chain employs TRBV13 and TRBJ2-1; no clear D. Trimming cost V 4 bases and J 6 bases, with 13 bases left between them. The CDR3 sequence is 14 residues long. Germline V lookup: CDR1 PRHDT, CDR2 FYEKMQ (reference sequence). In DNA form, the CDR3 reads TGTGCCAGCAGCTGGGCTAGAGCTCTCAATGAGCAGTTCTTC. It encodes CASSWARALNEQFF.

The chain joins TRBV4-3 to TRBJ2-1; 11 bases fit TRBD2. The V segment lost 1 base and the J segment 13 bases; nucleotides outside the gene matches: 9. CDR3 size: 15 residues. Germline CDR1 and CDR2: LGHNA and YSLEER. The CDR3 sequence is CASSQVELAGAGQFF. CDR3 coding DNA: TGCGCCAGCAGCCAAGTTGAACTAGCGGGAGCTGGCCAGTTCTTC.

The chain uses TRBV25-1 and TRBJ2-5; 10 nucleotides align to TRBD1. The CDR3 runs 14 residues. Looked up from germline, CDR1 is MGHDK and CDR2 is SYGVNS. J gave up 5 bases and V 5 bases, and 5 bases lay outside the gene matches. The CDR3 protein is CASSLPGQGETQYF. For the CDR3, the DNA is TGTGCCAGCAGTCTTCCGGGACAGGGGGAGACCCAGTACTTC.

This clonotype was recorded a few times. The J gene is TRBJ2-3, the V gene TRBV30, with TRBD2 matching 9 bases. The V segment lost 0 bases and the J segment 4 bases; nucleotides outside the gene matches: 5. This CDR3 has 15 amino acids. Germline values: CDR1 GTSNPN, CDR2 SVGIG (reference sequence). The CDR3 nucleotides read TGTGCCTGGAGTGTAGTAGCGGGAGCACCAGATACGCAGTATTTT. This encodes CAWSVVAGAPDTQYF.

CDR3 nucleotide sequence: TGCGCCAGCAGCCCTACAGGGGGCGAGATCCGCGAGCAGTACTTC. Encoded protein: CASSPTGGEIREQYF. The gene calls are TRBV5-1 and TRBJ2-7; 9 bases agree with TRBD1. Germline V lookup: CDR1 SGHRS, CDR2 YFSETQ. Unmatched junction bases numbered 11, after V lost 4 bases and J lost 6 bases. The CDR3 runs to 15 residues.

This clonotype was recorded a few times. CDR3 DNA: TGCAGTGCTAGAGGGGAAAATGAAAAACTGTTTTTT. This encodes CSARGENEKLFF. The V and J genes are TRBV20-1 and TRBJ1-4, with unresolved D. V was trimmed by 1 base and J by 5 bases, leaving 5 bases between them. Germline CDR1 DFQATT, CDR2 SNEGSKA (reference sequence). This CDR3 spans 12 amino acids.

This clonotype was observed a handful of times. This rearrangement joins TRBV12-3 or TRBV12-4 to TRBJ2-3; 10 bases agree with TRBD2. The CDR3 covers 18 residues. The trim removed 7 bases at V and 0 bases at J, leaving 13 bases unmatched. The CDR3 here is CASNPTSGLAASTDTQYF. The CDR3 DNA reads TGTGCCAGCAACCCAACCTCCGGACTAGCGGCTAGCACAGATACGCAGTATTTT.

This chain connects TRBV7-2 to TRBJ2-7; 8 bases map to TRBD2. V dropped 0 bases and J dropped 1; count of bases not matched to a gene: 5. Per germline, CDR1 SGHTA and CDR2 FQGNSA. The CDR3 extends over 16 amino acids. CDR3 sequence: CASSLASSGPSYEQYF. In nucleotides, the CDR3 is TGTGCCAGCAGCTTAGCCTCTAGCGGGCCATCCTACGAGCAGTACTTC.

The chain uses TRBV5-4 and TRBJ1-1; D remains unclear. The CDR3 spans 13 residues. V shed 0 bases and J shed 8 bases, with 11 bases lying between them. The germline V gene encodes CDR1 SGHNT and CDR2 YYREEE (reference sequence). The CDR3 DNA is TGTGCCAGCAGCTTGGGAGAAAATTCAGAAGCTTTCTTT. Residues: CASSLGENSEAFF.

This clonotype occurred many times. The chain employs TRBV20-1 and TRBJ2-5, with D tentatively TRBD1 or TRBD2 (5 bases each). This CDR3 contains 12 residues. V lost 5 bases to trimming and J lost 2 bases, with 9 bases between them. Germline V lookup: CDR1 DFQATT, CDR2 SNEGSKA (reference sequence). The CDR3, as DNA: TGCAGTGCTTTGGGACGTCAAGAGACCCAGTACTTC. The encoded protein is CSALGRQETQYF.

The chain employs TRBV19 and TRBJ2-3, with TRBD1 matching 11 bases. Germline lookup yields CDR1 LNHDA and CDR2 SQIVND (reference sequence). The junction had 8 bases not matched to a gene; V was cut back by 6 bases and J by 3 bases. The CDR3 has 16 residues. CDR3 DNA sequence: TGTGCCAGTAGCCACCGCCGGGACAGGGGGACAGATACGCAGTATTTT. Amino acid sequence: CASSHRRDRGTDTQYF.

In this sample, this clonotype turned up many times. The rearrangement links TRBV6-5 to TRBJ1-1; 7 bases match TRBD1. The V and J ends lost 4 bases and 5 bases, in that order; junction bases with no gene match: 7. CDR3 length: 14 residues. Germline V CDR1 and CDR2: MNHEY, SVGAGI. The CDR3 here is CASSWTGGGTEAFF. The CDR3 bases are TGTGCCAGCAGTTGGACAGGCGGGGGGACTGAAGCTTTCTTT.

The V call is TRBV7-7, the J call TRBJ1-6, with D maybe TRBD1 (5 bases). The CDR3 is 13 amino acids. V lost 5 bases, J lost 10 bases, and 12 bases lay in between. The germline CDR1 and CDR2 sequences are SSHAT and FNYEAQ (reference sequence). Here the CDR3 DNA reads TGTGCCAGCAGCCAAACGCAGGGCTCACCCCTCCACTTT. Translated: CASSQTQGSPLHF.